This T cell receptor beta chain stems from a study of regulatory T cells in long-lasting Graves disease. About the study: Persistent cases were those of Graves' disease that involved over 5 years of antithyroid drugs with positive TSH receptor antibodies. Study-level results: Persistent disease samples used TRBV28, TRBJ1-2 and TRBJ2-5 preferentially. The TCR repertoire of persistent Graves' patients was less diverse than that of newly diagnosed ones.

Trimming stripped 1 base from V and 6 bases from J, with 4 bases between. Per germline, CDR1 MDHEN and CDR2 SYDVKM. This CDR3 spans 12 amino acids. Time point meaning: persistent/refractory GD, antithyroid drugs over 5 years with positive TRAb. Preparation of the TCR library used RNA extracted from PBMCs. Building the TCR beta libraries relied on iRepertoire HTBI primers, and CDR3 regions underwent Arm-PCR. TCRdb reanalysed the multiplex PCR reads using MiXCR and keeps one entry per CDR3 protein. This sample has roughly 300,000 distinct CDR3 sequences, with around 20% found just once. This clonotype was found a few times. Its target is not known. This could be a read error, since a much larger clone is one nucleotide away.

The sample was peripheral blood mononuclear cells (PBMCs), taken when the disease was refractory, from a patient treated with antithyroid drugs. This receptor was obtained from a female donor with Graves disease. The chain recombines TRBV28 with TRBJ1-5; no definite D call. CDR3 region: CASSLFGQPQHF. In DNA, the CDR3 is TGTGCCAGCAGTTTATTTGGTCAGCCCCAGCATTTT.